The clone carrying this T cell receptor (beta chain) was observed once. The antigen is not known. This record belongs to a study of CD8 T cells in Susac syndrome. CDR3 size: 15 residues. Germline CDR1 is MGHDK and CDR2 is SYGVNS. Trimming cost V 4 bases and J 1 base, with 13 bases left between them. Reverse transcription of 0.5 to 1 ug RNA was performed with random hexamers. Via MiXCR, TCRdb re-called the immunoSEQ multiplex PCR reads, giving one row per CDR3 protein. Of around 170,000 distinct CDR3 sequences in the sample, around 95% were seen once. General observations from the study: Across the total CD8+ repertoires, about 16 Susac-specific public clones were found. The CD8+ TEMRA repertoires yielded 5 or 6 such clones.

CD8+ and CD4+ T cells from blood underwent TCR beta sequencing, which was carried out in a high-throughput format. The J gene is TRBJ2-5, the V gene TRBV25-1; D perhaps matches TRBD1 (6 bases). Specimen: CD8+ T cells from PBMCs. This clonotype was sampled from a human donor with Susac syndrome. This chain's CDR3 is CASSVGSGAQETQYF. The CDR3, as DNA: TGTGCCAGCAGTGTTGGTTCAGGGGCCCAAGAGACCCAGTACTTC.